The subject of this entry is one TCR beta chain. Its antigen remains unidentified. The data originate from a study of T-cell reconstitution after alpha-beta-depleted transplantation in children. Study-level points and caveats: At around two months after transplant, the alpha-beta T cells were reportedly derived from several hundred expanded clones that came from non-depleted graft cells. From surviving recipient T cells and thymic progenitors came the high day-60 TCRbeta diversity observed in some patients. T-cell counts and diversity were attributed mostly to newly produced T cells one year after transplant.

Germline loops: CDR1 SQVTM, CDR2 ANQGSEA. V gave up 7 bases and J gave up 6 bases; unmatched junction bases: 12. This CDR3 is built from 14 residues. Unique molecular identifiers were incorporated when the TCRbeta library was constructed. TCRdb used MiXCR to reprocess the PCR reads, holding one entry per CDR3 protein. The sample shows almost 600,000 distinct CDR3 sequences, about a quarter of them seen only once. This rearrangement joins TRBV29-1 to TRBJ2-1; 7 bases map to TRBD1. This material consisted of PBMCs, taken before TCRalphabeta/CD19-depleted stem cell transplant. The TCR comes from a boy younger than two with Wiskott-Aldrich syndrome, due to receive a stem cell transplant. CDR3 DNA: TGCAGCGGGCAGGGGGAATCTGGGCGCAATGAGCAGTTCTTC. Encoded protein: CSGQGESGRNEQFF.